This T cell receptor beta chain was retrieved from a study of siplizumab effects on memory and regulatory T cells (dated by TCRdb to the late 2010s). Some background on the complete study: The effect of the anti-CD2 antibody siplizumab on alloreactive T-cell subsets was examined in allogeneic mixed lymphocyte reactions constructed from human PBMCs. The paper's findings and limits, for the study overall: A naive or memory phenotype could not be assigned to roughly 75-96% of proliferating CD4+ or CD8+ clones. The cumulative frequency of alloreactive sequences that could be traced back to unstimulated CD4+ memory T cells was significantly reduced by siplizumab. Among mappable alloreactive CD4+ clones, an average Treg-derived fraction of about 70% was observed with siplizumab, compared with 25% to 30% in control reactions. The suppressive function of proliferating Tregs from siplizumab cultures was not functionally confirmed. Because sequences below about 10^-5 frequency were poorly captured, only a minor fraction of alloreactive clones could be mapped to unstimulated subsets. Compared with memory T cells, unstimulated naive T cells appeared more diverse, and naive cells seemed to make a substantial contribution to the alloresponse.

V is pruned by 7 bases and J by 5 bases, leaving 9 bases of the junction without a gene match. Including the terminal cysteine and phenylalanine, the CDR3 comprises 15 residues. Here the CDR3 DNA is all that survives: 45 bases in frame from base 1. Reading the germline V gene gives CDR1 KGHSH and CDR2 LQKENI. As concerns this clone: The clone's antigen remains unknown. One base away there is no much larger clone; base qualities are not given.

Sorted unstimulated T cells and proliferating T cells recovered from mixed lymphocyte reactions underwent TCRbeta CDR3 sequencing. Fresh whole blood from around 11 HLA-typed healthy donors was used to isolate PBMCs. Unstimulated CD4+ regulatory T cells were FACS-sorted to map the origin of alloreactive clones. The library was built by means of the immunoSEQ multiplex PCR assay. Roughly 9.8 x 10^4 TCR templates per sample were assayed on the deep sequencing platform. Genomic DNA extracted from sorted T cells was the material used for TCRbeta CDR3 sequencing. The study's processing was this. The R programming language was used for clonal analysis of the TCRbeta CDR3 data. Alloreactive CD4+ and CD8+ clones were identified by comparing unstimulated samples to CFSE-low samples taken after the reaction. Alloreactive CD4+ clones were assigned to regulatory or non-regulatory origin by matching sequences to sorted unstimulated Treg and non-Treg repertoires. TCRdb obtained this table from immuneACCESS and retained in-frame rearrangements with V and J assigned. These tables miss some clones; where compared with another copy, unresolved V genes account for less than half of the shortfall, and the remainder is unexplained. The DNA gave D and trimming, while V, J and clone size come from that table. This sample lists approximately 120,000 clones; about 91% were detected once. The ten largest account for 0.65% to 0.9% of the sample.

Input material: Tregs sorted from blood. The clonotype originates from a human donor in good health. Recombination joined TRBV18 with TRBJ2-1, and 9 bases in between align with TRBD2. The base sequence is TGTGCCAGCTACCACCGCTCTAGCGGGGACAATGAGCAGTTCTTC. Protein translation: CASYHRSSGDNEQFF.